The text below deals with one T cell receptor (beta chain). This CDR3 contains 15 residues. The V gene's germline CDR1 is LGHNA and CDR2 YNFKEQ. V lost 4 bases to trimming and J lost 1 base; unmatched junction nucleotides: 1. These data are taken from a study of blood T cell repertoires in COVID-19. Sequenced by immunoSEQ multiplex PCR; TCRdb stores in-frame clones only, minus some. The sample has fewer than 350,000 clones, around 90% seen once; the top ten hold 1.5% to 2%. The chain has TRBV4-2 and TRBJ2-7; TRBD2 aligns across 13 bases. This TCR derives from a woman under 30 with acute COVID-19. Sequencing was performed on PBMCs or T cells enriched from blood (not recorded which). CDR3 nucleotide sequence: TGTGCCAGCAGCCGGACTAGCGGGAGTTCCTACGAGCAGTACTTC. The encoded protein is CASSRTSGSSYEQYF.